The 29 T cell receptor beta chains below all came from one sample that was sequenced in a study of tumor-infiltrating lymphocytes in oesophageal squamous cell carcinoma. Via MiXCR, TCRdb re-called the PCR reads, giving one row per CDR3 protein. The sample lists more than 15,000 distinct CDR3 sequences; approximately 40% were seen once. The sequencing sample was made of normal esophageal tissue next to the tumor. The receptor source for this set is a male donor with esophageal squamous cell carcinoma.

This clonotype was recorded at least ten times. The chain combines TRBV28 with TRBJ1-4; D ambiguous. CDR1 and CDR2 (germline): MDHEN, SYDVKM. This CDR3 contains 15 residues. Between the trimmed V and J ends, which lost 1 base and 1 base, there was a span of 7 bases. The CDR3 DNA sequence: TGTGCCAGCAGTTTATTCGAGGGAACTAATGAAAAACTGTTTTTT. Its translation is CASSLFEGTNEKLFF.

This clonotype was observed many times. The chain links TRBV5-1 to TRBJ2-7; D unclear. Germline-derived CDR1 and CDR2 are SGHRS and YFSETQ. The CDR3 is 14 amino acids. Trimming left V 7 bases short and J 2 bases short, with 16 bases between. The CDR3: CASPTDLVTYEQYF. The CDR3 region has the DNA TGCGCCAGCCCAACAGACCTGGTGACCTACGAGCAGTACTTC.

CDR3 coding DNA: TGCAGCGTTGAAGATCTTACACAGAACACTGAAGCTTTCTTT. Translated, it gives CSVEDLTQNTEAFF. The chain carries TRBV29-1 and TRBJ1-1; D gene ambiguous. Trimming cost V 0 bases and J 1 base, with 9 bases left between them. The CDR3 loop spans 14 amino acids. The germline V gene encodes CDR1 SQVTM and CDR2 ANQGSEA.

In its sample, this clonotype was seen a few times. The gene calls are TRBV5-1 and TRBJ2-1, with D perhaps matching TRBD2 (6 bases). V shed 4 bases and J shed 3 bases, with 11 bases lying between them. In germline, CDR1 is SGHRS, CDR2 YFSETQ. The CDR3 has 14 amino acids. This CDR3 is CASSPGTYYNEQFF. The DNA of the CDR3 is TGCGCCAGCAGCCCAGGGACTTACTACAATGAGCAGTTCTTC.

A word on this clonotype: The junction and the germline gene differ at one end; a read error may be behind it. The J gene is TRBJ2-4, the V gene TRBV7-2; D is unclear. Germline V lookup: CDR1 SGHTA, CDR2 FQGNSA. The CDR3 has 13 residues. CDR3 in DNA: TGTGCCAGCAGCTTAGCGGTCCTCCCTGAAGCTTTCTTC. It codes for CASSLAVLPEAFF.

J is TRBJ2-7 and V is TRBV6-1; no reliable D call. The germline gives CDR1 MNHNS, CDR2 SASEGT. CDR3 length equals 12 residues. V lost 5 bases, J lost 4 bases, and 9 bases lay in between. CDR3 residues: CASSYNFYEQYF. The CDR3 coding sequence is TGTGCCAGCAGTTATAACTTTTACGAGCAGTACTTC.

The sample holds a few counts of this clonotype. The chain has TRBV15 and TRBJ1-4, with no clear D. The V gene lost 1 base and the J gene lost 3 bases, with 12 bases spanning the gap. The CDR3 runs to 16 residues. The germline gives CDR1 LNHNV, CDR2 YYDKDF (reference sequence). The CDR3 region has the DNA TGTGCCACCAGCAGAGCACCGTCGTTGGCTAATGAAAAACTGTTTTTT. Amino acids: CATSRAPSLANEKLFF.

Points on this clonotype: The conserved final phenylalanine or tryptophan is absent from the CDR3, which likely points to a read error. It is unclear where the CDR3 begins or ends on the DNA, so no DNA is shown, and the CDR3 is as TCRdb lists it. V usage is TRBV7-2 and J usage is TRBJ2-6; the D call of TRBD2 is as the table states it, not checked on the DNA. The CDR3 is 21 residues long, ends included. Germline values: CDR1 SGHTA, CDR2 FQGNSA. CDR3 region: CASSFDGLWAGEPYNEQFFGA.

This clonotype was picked up one time. The chain employs TRBV19 and TRBJ1-5, with D possibly being TRBD1 (6 bases). The V and J ends lost 4 bases and 3 bases respectively, with 13 bases between them. The CDR3 is 15 residues long. Germline V gene lookup returns CDR1 LNHDA and CDR2 SQIVND (reference sequence). This chain's CDR3 is CASSTYRVLNQPQHF. The CDR3, as DNA: TGTGCCAGTAGTACTTACAGGGTGCTCAATCAGCCCCAGCATTTT.

There are many counts of this clonotype. The chain uses TRBV6-1 and TRBJ2-3; the match to TRBD2 covers 9 bases. V trimming: 10 bases; J trimming: 5 bases; junction bases outside the gene matches: 4. This CDR3 has 12 amino acids. Germline CDR1 MNHNS, CDR2 SASEGT. The CDR3 region has the DNA TGTGCCACGTCGACTAGCGGAGATACGCAGTATTTT. Encoded protein: CATSTSGDTQYF.

This clonotype was seen a few times. The CDR3 DNA follows: TGTGCCAGTAGTACCCCAACTAATGAAAAACTGTTTTTT. It yields the protein CASSTPTNEKLFF. The gene calls are TRBV19 and TRBJ1-4, with unresolved D. Germline CDR1 reads LNHDA; CDR2 reads SQIVND (reference sequence). The CDR3 covers 13 residues. V lost 4 bases and J 0 bases, leaving 3 bases between the germline ends.

This clonotype was counted between two and nine times. The genes are TRBV7-2 and TRBJ2-2, with D perhaps matching TRBD1 (6 bases). The germline CDR1 and CDR2 sequences are SGHTA and FQGNSA. Trimming took 5 bases from V and 1 from J, leaving 14 bases between them. The CDR3 sequence is 16 residues long. CDR3 DNA sequence: TGTGCCAGCAGCATAACGGACAGAGAGAACACCGGGGAGCTGTTTTTT. Protein product: CASSITDRENTGELFF.

Ten or more counts support this clonotype. J is TRBJ1-1 and V is TRBV19; D ambiguous. This CDR3 comprises 12 residues. V was clipped by 6 bases and J by 3 bases, with 8 bases between them. The germline CDR1 and CDR2 sequences are LNHDA and SQIVND (reference sequence). CDR3 in amino acids: CASRGSDTEAFF. The CDR3 DNA is TGTGCCAGTAGGGGTTCGGACACTGAAGCTTTCTTT.

The chain is built from TRBV20-1 and TRBJ2-5; perhaps TRBD2 as D (5 bases). V was trimmed by 5 bases and J by 5 bases, leaving 12 bases between them. The CDR3 consists of 12 residues. From germline, CDR1 is DFQATT and CDR2 SNEGSKA (reference sequence). CDR3 coding DNA: TGCAGTGCTCAGGACTGGGAGGAGACCCAGTACTTC. Its protein is CSAQDWEETQYF.

The genes are TRBV12-3 or TRBV12-4 and TRBJ1-4; 7 positions match TRBD1. The trim removed 1 base at V and 15 bases at J, leaving 8 bases unmatched. The CDR3 has 13 residues. The CDR3 loop is CASSLGGRGKVFF. The CDR3 DNA sequence: TGTGCCAGCAGTTTAGGCGGCAGGGGGAAGGTGTTTTTT.

The chain carries TRBV7-3 and TRBJ2-5; D is possibly TRBD1 (6 bases). The V gene lost 4 bases and the J gene lost 11 bases, with 29 bases spanning the gap. From germline, CDR1 is SGHTA and CDR2 FQGTGA. The CDR3 spans 17 residues. In nucleotides, the CDR3 is TGTGCCAGCAGCTCAAGGGGGAATCTAGGCTCCTACAATGAGCAGTACTTC. Amino acid sequence: CASSSRGNLGSYNEQYF. Supplemented by reference TRBV7-3 and TRBJ2-5, the full variable domain reads GAGVSQTPSNKVTEKGKYVELRCDPISGHTALYWYRQSLGQGPEFLIYFQGTGAADDSGLPNDRFFAVRPEGSVSTLKIQRTERGDSAVYLCASSSRGNLGSYNEQYFGPGTRLLVL.

This clonotype was seen a handful of times. Here the CDR3 omits its conserved ending phenylalanine or tryptophan, so a read error is the likely source. The DNA is omitted, as the CDR3 cannot be located on it reliably, and the CDR3 follows TCRdb's listing. This chain uses TRBV7-9 with TRBJ2-7; TRBD1 was called by the table and not checked on the DNA. The germline CDR1 and CDR2 sequences are SEHNR and FQNEAQ (reference sequence). The CDR3 comprises 15 residues, both ends counted. CDR3 region: CASSLGGGNGYTFGS.

The J gene is TRBJ2-5, the V gene TRBV10-1; D may be TRBD1 or TRBD2 (5 bases each). Matching the DNA end better, TRBJ2-7 makes the J call doubtful. Germline V gene data show CDR1 as WNHNN and CDR2 as SYGVQD (reference sequence). The CDR3 is made up of 14 amino acids. CDR3 protein: CASSRDQASYEQYF. As DNA, the CDR3 is TGCGCCAGCAGCCGGGACCAAGCCTCCTACGAGCAGTACTTC.

Ten or more counts support this clonotype. This chain uses TRBV4-1 with TRBJ2-1, with 11 bases fitting TRBD2. The CDR3 covers 18 residues. With V trimmed by 1 base and J by 3 bases, 8 bases remained unmatched. The germline gives CDR1 MGHRA, CDR2 YSYEKL. CDR3 residues: CASSQGRASGRFYNEQFF. The CDR3 bases are TGCGCCAGCAGCCAAGGTCGGGCTAGCGGGAGGTTCTACAATGAGCAGTTCTTC.

J is TRBJ2-3 and V is TRBV12-3 or TRBV12-4; D is ambiguous. The J call may not be correct, given that the DNA end is closer to TRBJ2-5. The CDR3 covers 14 residues. CDR3 in amino acids: CASSLVPGLGTQYF. CDR3 nucleotides: TGTGCCAGCAGTTTAGTTCCAGGATTGGGGACCCAGTACTTC.

The chain combines TRBV4-3 with TRBJ2-3; TRBD2 agrees at 7 bases. V shed 4 bases, J shed 1 base, and the junction held 11 bases outside the gene matches. Germline V gives CDR1 LGHNA, CDR2 YSLEER. The CDR3 has 17 residues. The DNA of the CDR3 is TGCGCCAGCAGCCGGGGGAACGGGAGGCCCGGCACAGATACGCAGTATTTT. Its translation is CASSRGNGRPGTDTQYF.

This clonotype has a count of ten or more. This sequence joins TRBV6-1 and TRBJ2-5; weak D call: TRBD1 (6 bases). Trimming stripped 4 bases from V and 1 base from J, with 7 bases between. Per germline, CDR1 MNHNS and CDR2 SASEGT. CDR3 length: 13 amino acids. DNA for the CDR3: TGTGCCAGCAGTGTAGGGGGCCAAGAGACCCAGTACTTC. This encodes CASSVGGQETQYF.

This sequence joins TRBV7-8 and TRBJ2-4; D is uncertain. The end of the DNA fits TRBJ2-7 better, so the J call may be wrong. In germline, CDR1 is SGHVS, CDR2 FQNEAQ. The CDR3 sequence is 14 residues long. CDR3 bases: TGTGCCAGCAGCCCCACAGAAGGTTGGTACGAGCAGTACTTC. It yields the protein CASSPTEGWYEQYF.

This chain connects TRBV7-4 to TRBJ1-1; D remains unclear. The J call is doubtful: the DNA matches TRBJ2-3 better. Germline CDR1 SGHVT, CDR2 SQSDAQ. The CDR3 consists of 15 residues. The CDR3 region has the DNA TGTGCCAGCAGCCACTACACGGCCTCCACAGATACGCAGTATTTT. Translating gives CASSHYTASTDTQYF.

This clonotype appeared many times. Relative to the germline gene, one junction end is altered; a read error may explain this. The CDR3 spells CASSLRDRSNSPLHF. CDR3 coding DNA: TGTGCCAGCAGCCTCCGGGACAGGAGTAATTCACCCCTCCACTTC. The chain uses TRBV7-3 and TRBJ2-7; 8 nucleotides line up with TRBD1. Germline CDR1 SGHTA, CDR2 FQGTGA. This CDR3 is 15 amino acids long.

To note about this clonotype: Germline and junction disagree at one end, which may indicate a read error. The V gene is TRBV7-3, the J gene TRBJ2-4, with D unclear. CDR3 length equals 15 residues. The germline CDR1 and CDR2 sequences are SGHTA and FQGTGA. DNA of the CDR3: TGTGCCAGCAGCTTAAGCTCTGATGGAAATTCACCCCTCCACTTC. As protein: CASSLSSDGNSPLHF.

This chain connects TRBV7-2 to TRBJ2-3; TRBD2 matches 7 bases. This CDR3 contains 15 residues. Trimming at V came to 4 bases and at J to 0 bases, leaving 4 bases not matched to a gene. CDR1 is SGHTA and CDR2 is FQGNSA in the germline V gene. The CDR3 DNA reads TGTGCCAGCAGCTCGAAGCGGGGCAGCACAGATACGCAGTATTTT. Residues: CASSSKRGSTDTQYF.

In this sample, this clonotype is medium-sized. This chain joins TRBV24-1 and TRBJ2-1, with a weak D call TRBD1 (5 bases). Germline lookup yields CDR1 KGHDR and CDR2 SFDVKD. V dropped 2 bases and J dropped 4 bases, with 11 bases sitting between them. The CDR3 is 15 amino acids. For the CDR3, the DNA is TGTGCCACCAGTGATTCTACGACAGCGTACAATGAGCAGTTCTTC. Its protein product is CATSDSTTAYNEQFF.

This clonotype has at least ten counts. The J gene is TRBJ1-1, the V gene TRBV10-1; D remains ambiguous. The V end was cut by 5 bases, the J end by 2 bases, with 9 bases between. The CDR3 is 13 amino acids. Germline CDR1 reads WNHNN; CDR2 reads SYGVQD (reference sequence). Here the CDR3 reads CASSQQKNTEAFF. The CDR3 nucleotides read TGCGCCAGCAGTCAGCAAAAAAACACTGAAGCTTTCTTT.